This T cell receptor (beta chain) was sequenced in a study of T cell repertoires in cytomegalovirus infection. Overall study context: It can be stated that public TCR beta signatures indicated CMV infection as well as a matching HLA type.

Study findings and constraints: It was HLA-C-restricted CMV-specific TCR beta clonotypes that dominated the response ex vivo. There were carriers of CMV plus the relevant HLA, and cumulative public TCR beta family frequency identified them.

As to this clonotype: Its target is not known. Being one base from a much bigger clone, this may be a read error.

TCRdb ran MiXCR on the reads and lists one entry per CDR3 protein. Of 740,000 or so distinct CDR3 sequences detected, roughly 36% appear once; the ten largest clones hold 2.5% to 3.5%. The CDR3 extends over 15 amino acids. Per the germline V gene, CDR1 is SGHTA and CDR2 is FQGNSA. V lost 0 bases to trimming and J lost 7 bases, with 13 bases between them. This sequence originates from a human donor in good health (CMV status not recorded). Some clones in this sample may be carry-over from other donors' samples. This chain connects TRBV7-2 to TRBJ1-5; D not certain. Sequencing input: PBMCs. The CDR3 reads CASSLAPGTQQPQHF. CDR3 in DNA: TGTGCCAGCAGCTTAGCGCCGGGAACCCAGCAGCCCCAGCATTTT.